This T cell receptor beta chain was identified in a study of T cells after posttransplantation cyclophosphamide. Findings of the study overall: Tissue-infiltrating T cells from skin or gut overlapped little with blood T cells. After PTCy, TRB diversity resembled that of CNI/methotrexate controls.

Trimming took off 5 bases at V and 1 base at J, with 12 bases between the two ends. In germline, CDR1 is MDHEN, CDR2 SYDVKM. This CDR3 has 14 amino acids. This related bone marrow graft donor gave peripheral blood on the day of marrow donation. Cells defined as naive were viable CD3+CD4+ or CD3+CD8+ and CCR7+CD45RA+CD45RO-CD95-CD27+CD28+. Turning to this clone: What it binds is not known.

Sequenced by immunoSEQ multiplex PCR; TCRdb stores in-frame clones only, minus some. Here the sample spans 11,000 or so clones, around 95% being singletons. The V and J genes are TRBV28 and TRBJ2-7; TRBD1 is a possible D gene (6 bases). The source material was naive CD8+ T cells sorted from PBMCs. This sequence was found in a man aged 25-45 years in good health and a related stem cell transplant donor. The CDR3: CASSPRGLSYEQYF. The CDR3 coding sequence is TGTGCCAGCAGTCCGAGGGGGTTGTCCTACGAGCAGTACTTC.